The 26 T cell receptor beta chains below all came from one sample that was sequenced in a study of shared clonotypes between healthy human individuals. Data came from immunoSEQ multiplex PCR; TCRdb stores just in-frame clones and leaves some out. Of 1 million to 1.2 million clones listed, around 77% are singletons. Sample: memory CD4+ T cells from PBMCs. Stated subset: CD45RA-negative fraction. The receptor set was obtained from a man between 18 and 29 years old in good health. Some clones in this sample may be carry-over from other donors' samples.

The genes are TRBV18 and TRBJ1-1; D gene uncertain. Germline values: CDR1 KGHSH, CDR2 LQKENI. CDR3 size: 13 residues. The germline V and J ends were trimmed by 10 bases and 3 bases, with 15 bases remaining between them. The CDR3 region is CATATLQDTEAFF. The CDR3 DNA reads TGTGCCACCGCAACCCTCCAGGACACTGAAGCTTTCTTT.

The V and J genes are TRBV7-9 and TRBJ1-4; a possible D gene is TRBD1 (5 bases). The V and J ends lost 1 base and 4 bases respectively, with 13 bases between them. The CDR3 has 16 residues. CDR1 is SEHNR and CDR2 is FQNEAQ in the germline V gene (reference sequence). The CDR3 is CASSLDSGGFNEKLFF. CDR3 nucleotides: TGTGCCAGCAGCTTAGACTCCGGGGGGTTTAATGAAAAACTGTTTTTT.

The V call is TRBV19, the J call TRBJ1-1, with D perhaps TRBD1 (5 bases). The CDR3 totals 15 residues. V was cut by 6 bases and J by 1 base, with 15 bases left in between. Germline V gene sequence: CDR1 LNHDA, CDR2 SQIVND (reference sequence). For the CDR3, the DNA is TGTGCCAGTAGAAGTGGAGGGGCGCGGAACACTGAAGCTTTCTTT. Translation gives CASRSGGARNTEAFF.

CDR3 region: CASSNLPGFSVYGYTF. The CDR3, as DNA: TGTGCCAGCAGTAACCTTCCAGGGTTTTCTGTCTATGGCTACACCTTC. This chain links TRBV28 with TRBJ1-2, with TRBD1 as a possible D gene (5 bases). The CDR3 covers 16 residues. From germline, CDR1 is MDHEN and CDR2 SYDVKM. The germline V and J ends were trimmed by 5 bases and 4 bases, with 20 bases remaining between them.

This sequence joins TRBV27 and TRBJ2-3; no clear D gene. There are 14 residues in the CDR3. Germline assignment: CDR1 MNHEY and CDR2 SMNVEV (reference sequence). The ends were cut back, 10 bases at V and 2 bases at J, with 16 bases in the middle. CDR3 residues: CAIGRFGSTDTQYF. The DNA of the CDR3 is TGTGCCATCGGCCGGTTCGGCTCCACAGATACGCAGTATTTT.

The chain joins TRBV10-3 to TRBJ2-3; 7 positions match TRBD1. Per the germline V gene, CDR1 is ENHRY and CDR2 is SYGVKD. The CDR3 extends over 15 amino acids. V lost 6 bases, J lost 1 base, and 7 bases stayed unmatched. CDR3 coding DNA: TGTGCCATCAGGTCCCGGGACAGACGCACAGATACGCAGTATTTT. Its translation: CAIRSRDRRTDTQYF.

The V gene is TRBV7-3, the J gene TRBJ2-7, with D perhaps TRBD2 (5 bases). Trimming removed 5 bases from V and 4 bases from J, with 18 bases in between. Per the germline V gene, CDR1 is SGHTA and CDR2 is FQGTGA. The CDR3 is made up of 15 amino acids. The CDR3 DNA follows: TGTGCCAGCAGCAATAGATACGGGATTCTATACGAGCAGTACTTC. It yields the protein CASSNRYGILYEQYF.

The J gene is TRBJ2-1, the V gene TRBV5-8; 14 bases line up with TRBD2. V lost 4 bases, J lost 4 bases, and 4 bases stayed unmatched. The CDR3 spans 16 residues. Germline V lookup: CDR1 SGHTS, CDR2 YDEGEE. Here the CDR3 reads CASSVGTSGSYNEQFF. The CDR3 coding sequence is TGTGCCAGCAGCGTCGGGACTAGCGGGAGTTACAATGAGCAGTTCTTC.

The CDR3 sequence is CASSSEGLSGDIQYF. DNA for the CDR3: TGTGCCAGCAGTTCCGAGGGTCTATCCGGGGACATTCAGTACTTC. V is TRBV27 and J is TRBJ2-4; possible D gene TRBD2, 5 bases. There are 15 residues in the CDR3. V was trimmed by 4 bases and J by 8 bases, leaving 18 bases between them. Germline CDR1 MNHEY, CDR2 SMNVEV (reference sequence).

On this clone: A read error may produce the germline difference seen at one junction end. The rearrangement links TRBV11-1 to TRBJ2-5; D possibly corresponds to TRBD1 (6 bases). Germline lookup yields CDR1 SGHAT and CDR2 FQDESV (reference sequence). This CDR3 has 13 residues. CDR3 in DNA: TGTGCCAGCACCTTAAGAAGGGGGGAGACCCAGTACTTC. This sequence encodes CASTLRRGETQYF.

V is TRBV9 and J is TRBJ2-1; D not resolved. The CDR3 contains 14 residues. Germline V gene lookup returns CDR1 SGDLS and CDR2 YYNGEE. Trimming took 3 bases from V and 5 from J, leaving 12 bases between them. The CDR3 region is CASSAHVTDNEQFF. As DNA, the CDR3 is TGTGCCAGCAGCGCCCATGTTACTGACAATGAGCAGTTCTTC.

The J gene is TRBJ1-1, the V gene TRBV18; no clear D gene. V lost 3 bases, J lost 7 bases, and 6 bases lay in between. The CDR3 runs 11 residues. Germline CDR1 and CDR2: KGHSH and LQKENI. CDR3 sequence (DNA): TGTGCCAGCTCACCCGGTGATGAAGCTTTCTTT. This gives the protein CASSPGDEAFF.

This chain joins TRBV15 and TRBJ2-7; 8 bases match TRBD2. After removal of 1 base from V and 0 bases from J, the junction contained 14 bases not matched to a gene. The V gene's germline CDR1 is LNHNV and CDR2 YYDKDF (reference sequence). The CDR3 covers 19 residues. The DNA of the CDR3 is TGTGCCACCAGCAGAGGGTCCGGGAGGGCCAGGGTAGTCTCCTACGAGCAGTACTTC. Encoded protein: CATSRGSGRARVVSYEQYF.

The chain has TRBV7-9 and TRBJ2-6; a possible D gene is TRBD2 (6 bases). The CDR3 loop spans 14 amino acids. Trimming removed 6 bases at V and 1 base at J, with 7 bases between. The germline V gene has CDR1 SEHNR and CDR2 FQNEAQ (reference sequence). The CDR3 region is CASRGTSGANVLTF. In DNA, the CDR3 is TGTGCCAGCAGAGGGACTTCTGGGGCCAACGTCCTGACTTTC.

This clone was detected once. The chain combines TRBV5-1 with TRBJ2-2; D perhaps matches TRBD2 (5 bases). This CDR3 has 14 residues. V lost 3 bases and J lost 5, with 11 bases in between. Germline CDR1 and CDR2: SGHRS and YFSETQ. CDR3 sequence: CASSSVLGTGELFF. The CDR3 DNA follows: TGCGCCAGCAGCTCGGTACTAGGGACCGGGGAGCTGTTTTTT.

On this clone: The sample carries other DNA sequences with the same CDR3. The chain uses TRBV6-5 and TRBJ2-7; D gene unclear. The CDR3 runs 11 residues. The V gene lost 4 bases and the J gene lost 3 bases, with 4 bases spanning the gap. Germline CDR1 is MNHEY and CDR2 is SVGAGI. In DNA form, the CDR3 reads TGTGCCAGCAGTTCAAACTACGAGCAGTACTTC. Its protein is CASSSNYEQYF.

The chain links TRBV7-2 to TRBJ2-5, with a tentative D call TRBD2 (7 bases). This CDR3 contains 14 residues. Germline CDR1 reads SGHTA; CDR2 reads FQGNSA. The V end was cut by 4 bases, the J end by 5 bases, with 14 bases between. CDR3 in amino acids: CASSSRAGAETQYF. In DNA, the CDR3 is TGTGCCAGCAGCTCCCGGGCGGGGGCGGAGACCCAGTACTTC.

About this clone itself: Distinct nucleotide sequences in the sample also encode this CDR3. The CDR3 here is CASSYSRTSTDTQYF. CDR3 coding DNA: TGTGCCAGCAGTTACTCAAGGACTAGCACAGATACGCAGTATTTT. The chain has TRBV6-5 and TRBJ2-3; D may be TRBD2 (5 bases). Trimming took 0 bases from V and 0 from J, leaving 7 bases between them. This CDR3 comprises 15 residues. Germline assignment: CDR1 MNHEY and CDR2 SVGAGI.

The chain uses TRBV30 and TRBJ1-2, with D uncertain. From germline, CDR1 is GTSNPN and CDR2 SVGIG (reference sequence). The CDR3 has 12 residues. Trimming pared 4 bases from V and 13 bases from J, leaving 19 bases between. The CDR3: CAWNSGGRSSTF. The DNA of the CDR3 is TGTGCCTGGAATTCCGGAGGCCGGAGTAGCACCTTC.

Comments on this clone: A single base separates this from a much larger clone, so it may be a read error. V is TRBV7-8 and J is TRBJ2-5; D may be TRBD1 or TRBD2 (5 bases each). Matching the DNA end better, TRBJ2-7 makes the J call doubtful. The CDR3 is 14 residues long. Germline lookup yields CDR1 SGHVS and CDR2 FQNEAQ. In DNA, the CDR3 is TGTGCCAGCAGCTTAGCGGGGACCTCCTACGAGCAGTACTTC. Amino acid sequence: CASSLAGTSYEQYF.

The chain couples TRBV2 to TRBJ2-2; D gene uncertain. This CDR3 has 13 amino acids. Germline CDR1 reads SNHLY; CDR2 reads FYNNEI. Trimming removed 3 bases at V and 2 bases at J, with 4 bases between. The CDR3 DNA follows: TGTGCCAGCAGTGACATAAACACCGGGGAGCTGTTTTTT. It is translated as CASSDINTGELFF.

The gene calls are TRBV27 and TRBJ2-4; 9 bases map to TRBD1. This CDR3 is built from 15 residues. Trimming removed 5 bases from V and 8 bases from J; junction bases left unmatched: 10. Looked up from germline, CDR1 is MNHEY and CDR2 is SMNVEV (reference sequence). The CDR3 protein is CASSPFGDREDIQYF. CDR3 DNA sequence: TGTGCCAGCAGTCCCTTTGGGGACAGGGAGGACATTCAGTACTTC.

This clone was counted between two and nine times. The rearrangement joins TRBV5-1 to TRBJ2-2; 8 bases line up with TRBD2. In germline, CDR1 is SGHRS, CDR2 YFSETQ. J gave up 0 bases and V 4 bases, and 8 bases lay outside the gene matches. The CDR3 totals 17 residues. The CDR3 DNA reads as TGCGCCAGCAGCCCATCGCCGGGAGGGTCGAACACCGGGGAGCTGTTTTTT. Encoded protein: CASSPSPGGSNTGELFF.

The rearrangement links TRBV5-4 to TRBJ2-1, with TRBD2 matching over 8 bases. CDR3 size: 15 residues. CDR1 is SGHNT and CDR2 is YYREEE in the germline V gene (reference sequence). The V and J ends lost 4 bases and 1 base, in that order; junction bases with no gene match: 4. The CDR3 sequence is CASSPGGWSYNEQFF. The CDR3 nucleotides read TGTGCCAGCAGCCCGGGAGGGTGGTCCTACAATGAGCAGTTCTTC.

The chain carries TRBV2 and TRBJ1-5; TRBD1 matches 11 bases. Germline V gives CDR1 SNHLY, CDR2 FYNNEI. Trimming took 7 bases from V and 9 from J; bases not matched to a gene: 8. CDR3 length: 14 residues. The CDR3 here is CASTGQGVPGPQHF. Written as DNA, the CDR3 is TGTGCCAGCACGGGACAGGGGGTCCCGGGGCCCCAGCATTTT. Based on the CDR3 plus reference TRBV2 and TRBJ1-5, the full variable domain is EPEVTQTPSHQVTQMGQEVILRCVPISNHLYFYWYRQILGQKVEFLVSFYNNEISEKSEIFDDQFSVERPDGSNFTLKIRSTKLEDSAMYFCASTGQGVPGPQHFGDGTRLSIL.

This clone was counted many times. This chain links TRBV7-2 with TRBJ2-3; perhaps TRBD1 as D (5 bases). CDR1 and CDR2 from the germline V gene are SGHTA and FQGNSA. V was cut by 5 bases and J by 3 bases, with 18 bases left in between. This CDR3 comprises 16 residues. CDR3 residues: CASSRSAGRVTDTQYF. The CDR3 DNA follows: TGTGCCAGCAGCAGATCTGCAGGCAGGGTAACAGATACGCAGTATTTT.